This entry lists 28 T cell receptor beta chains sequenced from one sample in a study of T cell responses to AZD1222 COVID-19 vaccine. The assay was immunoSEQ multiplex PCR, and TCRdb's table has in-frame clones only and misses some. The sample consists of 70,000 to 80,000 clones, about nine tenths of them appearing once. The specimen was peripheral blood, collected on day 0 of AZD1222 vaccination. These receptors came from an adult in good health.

The CDR3 sequence: CASSLDRGGELFF. In DNA form, the CDR3 reads TGCGCCAGCAGCTTGGATCGGGGCGGGGAGCTGTTTTTT. The chain links TRBV5-1 to TRBJ2-2; perhaps TRBD2 as D (5 bases). Trimming took 0 bases from V and 7 from J, leaving 7 bases between them. The CDR3 spans 13 residues. CDR1 is SGHRS and CDR2 is YFSETQ in the germline V gene.

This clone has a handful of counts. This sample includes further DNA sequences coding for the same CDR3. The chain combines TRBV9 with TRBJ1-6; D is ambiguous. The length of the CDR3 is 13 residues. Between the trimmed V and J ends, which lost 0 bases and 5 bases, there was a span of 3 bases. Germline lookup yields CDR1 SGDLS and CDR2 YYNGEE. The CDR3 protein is CASSVGDNSPLHF. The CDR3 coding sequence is TGTGCCAGCAGCGTAGGTGATAATTCACCCCTCCACTTT.

CDR3 coding DNA: TGTGCCAGCAGCTTAGATCCCAGCGGGTCGTCGTGGGAGACCCAGTACTTC. Its protein is CASSLDPSGSSWETQYF. The V and J genes are TRBV11-2 and TRBJ2-5; maybe TRBD2 (6 bases). Germline CDR1 reads SGHAT; CDR2 reads FQNNGV. Trimming removed 0 bases at V and 5 bases at J, with 19 bases between. The CDR3 is 17 residues long. Full variable domain (missing parts from reference TRBV11-2 and TRBJ2-5): EAGVAQSPRYKIIEKRQSVAFWCNPISGHATLYWYQQILGQGPKLLIQFQNNGVVDDSQLPKDRFSAERLKGVDSTLKIQPAKLEDSAVYLCASSLDPSGSSWETQYFGPGTRLLVL.

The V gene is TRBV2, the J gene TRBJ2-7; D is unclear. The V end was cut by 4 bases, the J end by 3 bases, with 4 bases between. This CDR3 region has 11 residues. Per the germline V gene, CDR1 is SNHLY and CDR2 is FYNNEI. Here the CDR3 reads CASSGFYEQYF. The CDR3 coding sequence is TGTGCCAGCAGTGGATTCTACGAGCAGTACTTC.

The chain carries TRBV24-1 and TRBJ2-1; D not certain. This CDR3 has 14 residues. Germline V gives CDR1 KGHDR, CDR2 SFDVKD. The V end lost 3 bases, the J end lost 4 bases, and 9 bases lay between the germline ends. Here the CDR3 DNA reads TGTGCCACCAGTGATACCCTTCGATACAATGAGCAGTTCTTC. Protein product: CATSDTLRYNEQFF.

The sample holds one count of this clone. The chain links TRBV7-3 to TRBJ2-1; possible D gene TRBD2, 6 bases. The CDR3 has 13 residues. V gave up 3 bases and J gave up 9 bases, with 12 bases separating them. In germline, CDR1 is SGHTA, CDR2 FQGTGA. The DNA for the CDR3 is TGTGCCAGCAGCTTGTCCGGGGGAAGTGAGCAGTTCTTC. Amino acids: CASSLSGGSEQFF.

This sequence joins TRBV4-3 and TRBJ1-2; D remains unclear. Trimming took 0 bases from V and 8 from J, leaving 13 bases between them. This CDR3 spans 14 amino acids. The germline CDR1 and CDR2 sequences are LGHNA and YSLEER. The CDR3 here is CASSQDGKGRGYTF. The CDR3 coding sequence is TGCGCCAGCAGCCAAGATGGGAAGGGAAGAGGCTACACCTTC.

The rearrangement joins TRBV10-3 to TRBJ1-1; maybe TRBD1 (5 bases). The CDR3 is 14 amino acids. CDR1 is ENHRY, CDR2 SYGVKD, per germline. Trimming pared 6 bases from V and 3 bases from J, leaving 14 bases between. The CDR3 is CAIRGGTEDTEAFF. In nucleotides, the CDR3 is TGTGCCATCAGGGGGGGGACGGAGGACACTGAAGCTTTCTTT.

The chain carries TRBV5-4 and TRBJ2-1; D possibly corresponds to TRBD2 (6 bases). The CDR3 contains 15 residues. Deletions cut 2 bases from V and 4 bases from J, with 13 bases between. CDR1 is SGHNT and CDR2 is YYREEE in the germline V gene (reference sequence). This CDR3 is CASSLGRDLYNEQFF. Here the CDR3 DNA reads TGTGCCAGCAGCTTAGGTAGGGACTTATACAATGAGCAGTTCTTC.

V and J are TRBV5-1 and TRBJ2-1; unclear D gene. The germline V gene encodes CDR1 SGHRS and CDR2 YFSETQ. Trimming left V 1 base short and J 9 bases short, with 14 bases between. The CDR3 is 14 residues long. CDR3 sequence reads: CASSLLMGGSEQFF. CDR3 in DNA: TGCGCCAGCAGCTTGTTGATGGGCGGAAGTGAGCAGTTCTTC.

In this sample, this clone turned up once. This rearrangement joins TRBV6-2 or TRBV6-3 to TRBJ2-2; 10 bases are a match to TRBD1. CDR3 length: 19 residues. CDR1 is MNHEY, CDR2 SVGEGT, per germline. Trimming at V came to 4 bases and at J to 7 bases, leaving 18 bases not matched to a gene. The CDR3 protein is CASSSLIGLGQGPGGELFF. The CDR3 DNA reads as TGTGCCAGCAGTTCCCTGATTGGGTTGGGACAGGGGCCCGGCGGGGAGCTGTTTTTT.

The CDR3 is CASSGAGGPTEAFF. The CDR3 DNA reads TGTGCCAGCAGCGGCGCGGGGGGGCCCACTGAAGCTTTCTTT. This chain joins TRBV9 and TRBJ1-1; possible D gene TRBD1, 6 bases. V lost 3 bases, J lost 4 bases, and 13 bases lay in between. This CDR3 has 14 amino acids. Germline assignment: CDR1 SGDLS and CDR2 YYNGEE.

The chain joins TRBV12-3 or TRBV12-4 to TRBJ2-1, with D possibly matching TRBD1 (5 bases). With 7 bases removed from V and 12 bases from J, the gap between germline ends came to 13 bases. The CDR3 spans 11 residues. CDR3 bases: TGTGCCAGCACCGATAGAGACAGGCAGTTCTTC. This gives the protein CASTDRDRQFF.

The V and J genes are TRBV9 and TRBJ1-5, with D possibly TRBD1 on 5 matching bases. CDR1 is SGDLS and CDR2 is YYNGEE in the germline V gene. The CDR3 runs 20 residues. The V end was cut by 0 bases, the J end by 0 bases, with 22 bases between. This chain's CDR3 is CASSVEWAHKGQNSNQPQHF. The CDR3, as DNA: TGTGCCAGCAGCGTAGAATGGGCACATAAGGGGCAGAATAGCAATCAGCCCCAGCATTTT.

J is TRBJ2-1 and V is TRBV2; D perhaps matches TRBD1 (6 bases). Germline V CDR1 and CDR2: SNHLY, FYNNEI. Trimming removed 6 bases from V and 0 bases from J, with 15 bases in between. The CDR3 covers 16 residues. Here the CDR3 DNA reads TGTGCCAGCAGCCCAACAGGGCTGAGCTCCTACAATGAGCAGTTCTTC. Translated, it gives CASSPTGLSSYNEQFF.

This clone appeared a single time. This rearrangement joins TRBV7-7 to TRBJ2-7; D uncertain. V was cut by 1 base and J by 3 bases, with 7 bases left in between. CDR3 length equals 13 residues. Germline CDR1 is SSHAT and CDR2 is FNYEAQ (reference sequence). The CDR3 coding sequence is TGTGCCAGCAGCTTAGACAGTTTCTACGAGCAGTACTTC. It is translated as CASSLDSFYEQYF.

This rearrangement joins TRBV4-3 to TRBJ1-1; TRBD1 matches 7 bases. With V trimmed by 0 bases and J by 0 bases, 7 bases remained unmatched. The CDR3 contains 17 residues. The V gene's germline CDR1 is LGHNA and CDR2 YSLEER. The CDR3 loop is CASSQDRDRSMNTEAFF. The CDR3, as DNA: TGCGCCAGCAGCCAAGACCGGGACAGATCCATGAACACTGAAGCTTTCTTT.

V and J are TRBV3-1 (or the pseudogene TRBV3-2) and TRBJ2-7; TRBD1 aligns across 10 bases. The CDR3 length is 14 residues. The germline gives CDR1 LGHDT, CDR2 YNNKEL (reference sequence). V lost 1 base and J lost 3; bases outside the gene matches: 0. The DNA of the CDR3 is TGTGCCAGCAGCCAAGGGACAGGGGGCTACGAGCAGTACTTC. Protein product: CASSQGTGGYEQYF.

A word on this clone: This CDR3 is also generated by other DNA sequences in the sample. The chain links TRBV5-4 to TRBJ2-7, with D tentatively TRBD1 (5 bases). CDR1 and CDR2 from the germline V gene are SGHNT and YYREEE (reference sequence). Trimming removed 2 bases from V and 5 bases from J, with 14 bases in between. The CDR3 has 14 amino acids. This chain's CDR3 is CASSFGQGFDEQYF. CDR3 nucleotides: TGTGCCAGCAGCTTTGGGCAGGGTTTCGACGAGCAGTACTTC.

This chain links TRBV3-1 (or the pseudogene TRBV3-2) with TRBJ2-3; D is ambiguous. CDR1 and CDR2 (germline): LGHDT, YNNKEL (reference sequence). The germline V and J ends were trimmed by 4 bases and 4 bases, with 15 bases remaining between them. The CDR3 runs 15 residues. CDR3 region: CASSPPGPRADTQYF. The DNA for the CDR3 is TGTGCCAGCAGCCCCCCCGGGCCCCGGGCAGATACGCAGTATTTT.

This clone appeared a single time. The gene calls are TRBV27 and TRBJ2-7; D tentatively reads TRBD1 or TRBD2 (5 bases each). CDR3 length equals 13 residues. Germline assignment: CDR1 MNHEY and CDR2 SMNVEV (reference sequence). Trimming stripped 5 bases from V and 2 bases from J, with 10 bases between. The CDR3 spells CASSLGTAYEQYF. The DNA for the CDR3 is TGTGCCAGCAGTCTGGGGACGGCCTACGAGCAGTACTTC.

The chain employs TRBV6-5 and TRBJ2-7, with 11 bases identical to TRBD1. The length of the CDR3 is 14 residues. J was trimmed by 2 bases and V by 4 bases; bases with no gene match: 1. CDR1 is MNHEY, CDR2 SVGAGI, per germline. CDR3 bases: TGTGCCAGCAGTTGGACAGGGGGCACCTACGAGCAGTACTTC. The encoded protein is CASSWTGGTYEQYF.

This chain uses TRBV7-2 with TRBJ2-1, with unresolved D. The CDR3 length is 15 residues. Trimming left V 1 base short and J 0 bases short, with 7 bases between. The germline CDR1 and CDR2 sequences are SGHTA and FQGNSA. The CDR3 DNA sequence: TGTGCCAGCAGCTTAGGACCGCGCTCCTACAATGAGCAGTTCTTC. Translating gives CASSLGPRSYNEQFF.

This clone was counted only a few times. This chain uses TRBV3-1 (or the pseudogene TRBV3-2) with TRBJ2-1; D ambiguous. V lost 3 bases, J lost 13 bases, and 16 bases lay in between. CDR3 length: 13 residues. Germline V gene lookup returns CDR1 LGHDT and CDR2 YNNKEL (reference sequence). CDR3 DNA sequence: TGTGCCAGCAGCCAGAGTAGGACCGGCGCCCAGTTCTTC. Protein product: CASSQSRTGAQFF.

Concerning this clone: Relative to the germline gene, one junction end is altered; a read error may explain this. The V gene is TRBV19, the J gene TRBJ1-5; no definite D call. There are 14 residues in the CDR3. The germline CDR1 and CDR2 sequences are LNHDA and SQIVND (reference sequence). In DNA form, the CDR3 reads TGTGCCAGTAGAAATGTACTGGGGAATCACCCCCAGCATTTT. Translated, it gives CASRNVLGNHPQHF. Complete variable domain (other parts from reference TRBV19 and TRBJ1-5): DGGITQSPKYLFRKEGQNVTLSCEQNLNHDAMYWYRQDPGQGLRLIYYSQIVNDFQKGDIAEGYSVSREKKESFPLTVTSAQKNPTAFYLCASRNVLGNHPQHFGDGTRLSIL.

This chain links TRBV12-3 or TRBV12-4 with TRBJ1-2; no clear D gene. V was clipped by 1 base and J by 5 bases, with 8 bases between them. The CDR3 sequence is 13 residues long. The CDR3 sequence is CASSLVADYGYTF. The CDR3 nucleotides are TGTGCCAGCAGTTTAGTGGCGGATTATGGCTACACCTTC.

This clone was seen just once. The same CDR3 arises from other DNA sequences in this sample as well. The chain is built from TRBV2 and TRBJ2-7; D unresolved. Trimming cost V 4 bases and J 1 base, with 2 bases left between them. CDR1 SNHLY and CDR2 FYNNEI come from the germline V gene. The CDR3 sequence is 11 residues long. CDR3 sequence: CASSVSYEQYF. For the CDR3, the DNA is TGTGCCAGCAGTGTTTCCTACGAGCAGTACTTC.

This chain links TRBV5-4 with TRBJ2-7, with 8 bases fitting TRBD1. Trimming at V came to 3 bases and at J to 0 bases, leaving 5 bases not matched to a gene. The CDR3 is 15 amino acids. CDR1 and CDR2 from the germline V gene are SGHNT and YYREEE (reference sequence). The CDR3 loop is CASSSDRESSYEQYF. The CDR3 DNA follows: TGTGCCAGCAGCTCGGACAGGGAGAGCTCCTACGAGCAGTACTTC.